The rows below give T cell receptor beta chains drawn from one sample of a study of response to subunit inactivated influenza vaccine. TCRdb re-derived calls from the RT-PCR reads in MiXCR, one entry per CDR3 protein. The data contain about 780,000 distinct CDR3 sequences, around a sixth of them singletons. The source was PBMCs from blood, collected about 5 days after vaccination. These receptors were collected from a man aged 45-60 years who received an inactivated influenza vaccine. CDR3s include the opening cysteine and the closing phenylalanine or tryptophan. Fields, in order: D gene, clone size, V gene, J gene, CDR3 DNA, CDR3 protein. D genes are given only for firm matches. Only part of the rows carry a size: once, few, many, or a class if the clone is expanded.

d_call: TRBD2; clone_size: .; v_call: TRBV7-8; j_call: TRBJ2-3; cdr3_nt: TGTGCCAGCAGCTTAGTCGGGGGGGCCGGCACAGATACGCAGTATTTT; cdr3_aa: CASSLVGGAGTDTQYF
d_call: .; clone_size: many; v_call: TRBV20-1; j_call: TRBJ2-7; cdr3_nt: TGCAGTGCTAGACAATACGAGCAGTACTTC; cdr3_aa: CSARQYEQYF
d_call: TRBD2; clone_size: .; v_call: TRBV20-1; j_call: TRBJ2-1; cdr3_nt: TGCAGTGCTAGAGATACCCCCGGGACTAGCGGGGACGGGCGGTTCTTC; cdr3_aa: CSARDTPGTSGDGRFF
d_call: .; clone_size: .; v_call: TRBV5-6; j_call: TRBJ2-1; cdr3_nt: TGTGCCAGCAGCTTGTCTAGCATAGGGTACAATGAGCAGTTCTTC; cdr3_aa: CASSLSSIGYNEQFF
d_call: .; clone_size: few; v_call: TRBV7-9; j_call: TRBJ1-6; cdr3_nt: TGTGCCAGCGGTCCCGACATCGGGTATAATTCACCCCTCCACTTT; cdr3_aa: CASGPDIGYNSPLHF
d_call: .; clone_size: few; v_call: TRBV9; j_call: TRBJ1-1; cdr3_nt: TGTGCCAGCAGCGTAAGCGACACTAACACTGAAGCTTTCTTT; cdr3_aa: CASSVSDTNTEAFF
d_call: .; clone_size: few; v_call: TRBV11-2; j_call: TRBJ1-4; cdr3_nt: TGTGCCAGCAGCTTAGACCAGGGTTTCGGTGAAAAACTGTTTTTT; cdr3_aa: CASSLDQGFGEKLFF
d_call: .; clone_size: few; v_call: TRBV10-3; j_call: TRBJ1-5; cdr3_nt: TGTGCCATCAAAGGCGAAGATCAGCCCCAGCATTTT; cdr3_aa: CAIKGEDQPQHF
d_call: .; clone_size: .; v_call: TRBV12-3/TRBV12-4; j_call: TRBJ2-1; cdr3_nt: TGTGCCAGCAGTCCCGGGGGCAGAAACAATGAGCAGTTCTTC; cdr3_aa: CASSPGGRNNEQFF
d_call: .; clone_size: .; v_call: TRBV2; j_call: TRBJ2-7; cdr3_nt: TGTGCCAGCAGTGCCAGGGCAGCCTTCGACGAGCAGTACTTC; cdr3_aa: CASSARAAFDEQYF
d_call: .; clone_size: .; v_call: TRBV4-3; j_call: TRBJ1-5; cdr3_nt: TGCGCCAGCAGCCGAGATGCGCACGGACGGAGCAATCAGCCCCAGCATTTT; cdr3_aa: CASSRDAHGRSNQPQHF
d_call: TRBD2; clone_size: few; v_call: TRBV20-1; j_call: TRBJ2-5; cdr3_nt: TGCAGTGCCGGGACTAGCGGGGGGGGAGAGACCCAGTACTTC; cdr3_aa: CSAGTSGGGETQYF
d_call: TRBD1; clone_size: few; v_call: TRBV7-9; j_call: TRBJ1-6; cdr3_nt: TGTGCCAGCAGCCGCGGGACAGGGTATAATTCACCCCTCCACTTT; cdr3_aa: CASSRGTGYNSPLHF
d_call: .; clone_size: .; v_call: TRBV6-1; j_call: TRBJ1-3; cdr3_nt: TGTGCCAGCAGAAAATGGCAATCTGGAAACACCATATATTTT; cdr3_aa: CASRKWQSGNTIYF
d_call: TRBD2; clone_size: few; v_call: TRBV7-2; j_call: TRBJ2-1; cdr3_nt: TGTGCCAGCAGCTCACCCCTAGCGGGAGTCGTCAATGAGCAGTTCTTC; cdr3_aa: CASSSPLAGVVNEQFF
d_call: .; clone_size: few; v_call: TRBV20-1; j_call: TRBJ1-5; cdr3_nt: TGCAGTGCTAGAGATGGGGTGGGGAATAGCAATCAGCCCCAGCATTTT; cdr3_aa: CSARDGVGNSNQPQHF
d_call: .; clone_size: few; v_call: TRBV28; j_call: TRBJ2-5; cdr3_nt: TGTGCCAGCAGACAGGAGAAAGAGACCCAGTACTTC; cdr3_aa: CASRQEKETQYF
d_call: TRBD1; clone_size: .; v_call: TRBV29-1; j_call: TRBJ2-5; cdr3_nt: TGCAGCGTTATAGACAGGGGGACCCAGTACTTC; cdr3_aa: CSVIDRGTQYF
d_call: TRBD1; clone_size: few; v_call: TRBV7-9; j_call: TRBJ2-1; cdr3_nt: TGTGCCAGCAGCCCCTGGACAGGGGGCGGGGGCAATGAGCAGTTCTTC; cdr3_aa: CASSPWTGGGGNEQFF
d_call: .; clone_size: .; v_call: TRBV30; j_call: TRBJ2-7; cdr3_nt: TGTGCCTGGGGGGGGCAAACTACCTACGAGCAGTACTTC; cdr3_aa: CAWGGQTTYEQYF
d_call: .; clone_size: .; v_call: TRBV5-1; j_call: TRBJ1-2; cdr3_nt: TGCGCCAGCAGTTCTGGGGAGGACAACTATGGCTACACCTTC; cdr3_aa: CASSSGEDNYGYTF
d_call: TRBD1; clone_size: few; v_call: TRBV4-3; j_call: TRBJ2-6; cdr3_nt: TGCGCCAGCAGCCACCTACAGGACAGGGTCCACTCTGGGGCCAACGTCCTGACTTTC; cdr3_aa: CASSHLQDRVHSGANVLTF
d_call: .; clone_size: few; v_call: TRBV11-1; j_call: TRBJ2-5; cdr3_nt: TGTGCCAGCAGCTTAGTACCATGGGGGTCTAGCCTCTTCCAAGAGACCCAGTACTTC; cdr3_aa: CASSLVPWGSSLFQETQYF
d_call: TRBD1; clone_size: .; v_call: TRBV18; j_call: TRBJ1-2; cdr3_nt: TGTGCCAGCTCACTCGACAGGGGGAATGGCTACACCTTC; cdr3_aa: CASSLDRGNGYTF
d_call: .; clone_size: few; v_call: TRBV20-1; j_call: TRBJ2-1; cdr3_nt: TGCAGTCTGGGACACAATGAGCAGTTCTTC; cdr3_aa: CSLGHNEQFF
d_call: .; clone_size: few; v_call: TRBV4-2; j_call: TRBJ1-5; cdr3_nt: TGTGCCAGCAGCCAAGATCACCGGACTAGCAATCAGCCCCAGCATTTT; cdr3_aa: CASSQDHRTSNQPQHF
d_call: .; clone_size: few; v_call: TRBV4-1; j_call: TRBJ2-5; cdr3_nt: TGCGCCAGCAGCCAAGGCGGTAGCCGGGGTTTGGAGACCCAGTACTTC; cdr3_aa: CASSQGGSRGLETQYF
d_call: TRBD1; clone_size: many; v_call: TRBV12-5; j_call: TRBJ2-7; cdr3_nt: TGTGCTAGTGGTTTGGAACTCCAGGGGACAGCCATCTCCTACGAGCAGTACTTC; cdr3_aa: CASGLELQGTAISYEQYF
d_call: TRBD2; clone_size: few; v_call: TRBV28; j_call: TRBJ2-5; cdr3_nt: TGTGCCAGCAGACCTGGACTAGCGGGAAGGCTGGAGACCCAGTACTTC; cdr3_aa: CASRPGLAGRLETQYF
d_call: .; clone_size: few; v_call: TRBV9; j_call: TRBJ1-6; cdr3_nt: TGTGCCAGCAGCGCGTACGGGCGTGGAGATTCACCCCTCCACTTT; cdr3_aa: CASSAYGRGDSPLHF
d_call: .; clone_size: few; v_call: TRBV7-2; j_call: TRBJ2-7; cdr3_nt: TGTGCCAGCAGCTACTCCTGGACGGAGACCTACGAGCAGTACTTC; cdr3_aa: CASSYSWTETYEQYF
d_call: .; clone_size: .; v_call: TRBV4-1; j_call: TRBJ1-1; cdr3_nt: TGCGCCAGCAGCCAAGTCCCCCCGAACACTGAAGCTTTCTTT; cdr3_aa: CASSQVPPNTEAFF
d_call: .; clone_size: .; v_call: TRBV20-1; j_call: TRBJ2-5; cdr3_nt: TGCAGTGCTAGAAGGACGGGGAAAGAGACCCAGTACTTC; cdr3_aa: CSARRTGKETQYF
d_call: .; clone_size: .; v_call: TRBV5-1; j_call: TRBJ2-1; cdr3_nt: TGCGCCAGTAGAACTATCGGCCCAAGGAATGAGCAGTTCTTC; cdr3_aa: CASRTIGPRNEQFF
d_call: .; clone_size: .; v_call: TRBV5-1; j_call: TRBJ1-2; cdr3_nt: TGCGCCAGCAGCTTGGACCCCGGCACTGGCTACACCTTC; cdr3_aa: CASSLDPGTGYTF
d_call: .; clone_size: many; v_call: TRBV5-5; j_call: TRBJ1-1; cdr3_nt: TGTGCCAGCAGTCAAACACCTAACACTGAAGCTTTCTTT; cdr3_aa: CASSQTPNTEAFF
d_call: .; clone_size: .; v_call: TRBV27; j_call: TRBJ1-5; cdr3_nt: TGTGCCAGCAGTTTAAGATCACCTTCGACAGGCCCGGGGATACCCCAGCATTTT; cdr3_aa: CASSLRSPSTGPGIPQHF
d_call: .; clone_size: .; v_call: TRBV5-1; j_call: TRBJ2-1; cdr3_nt: TGCGCCAGCAGCTTGGCCACGGGAGCCCCTGAGCAGTTCTTC; cdr3_aa: CASSLATGAPEQFF
d_call: .; clone_size: .; v_call: TRBV7-6; j_call: TRBJ2-7; cdr3_nt: TGTGCCAGCAGCTTAGGAGTATATGGCGGGGTGATTTCCGAGCAGTACTTC; cdr3_aa: CASSLGVYGGVISEQYF
d_call: .; clone_size: .; v_call: TRBV20-1; j_call: TRBJ2-1; cdr3_nt: TGCAGTGCTAGTCAAAACCGGGAGTTTCCGTTCTTC; cdr3_aa: CSASQNREFPFF
d_call: TRBD1; clone_size: few; v_call: TRBV27; j_call: TRBJ2-7; cdr3_nt: TGTGCCAGCAGTTTATCGAAGGCAGGACAGGGGGCTTTCTACGAGCAGTACTTC; cdr3_aa: CASSLSKAGQGAFYEQYF
d_call: .; clone_size: .; v_call: TRBV12-3/TRBV12-4; j_call: TRBJ2-1; cdr3_nt: TGTGCCAGCAGTTCCGGCCCCAGGGATGAGCAGTTCTTC; cdr3_aa: CASSSGPRDEQFF
d_call: .; clone_size: few; v_call: TRBV20-1; j_call: TRBJ2-3; cdr3_nt: TGCAGTGTAACAGGGAGCACAGATACGCAGTATTTT; cdr3_aa: CSVTGSTDTQYF
d_call: .; clone_size: few; v_call: TRBV9; j_call: TRBJ2-1; cdr3_nt: TGTGCCAGCAGCGTAGATTTTTCCGGGGACCGCAGACCGGACAATGAGCAGTTCTTC; cdr3_aa: CASSVDFSGDRRPDNEQFF